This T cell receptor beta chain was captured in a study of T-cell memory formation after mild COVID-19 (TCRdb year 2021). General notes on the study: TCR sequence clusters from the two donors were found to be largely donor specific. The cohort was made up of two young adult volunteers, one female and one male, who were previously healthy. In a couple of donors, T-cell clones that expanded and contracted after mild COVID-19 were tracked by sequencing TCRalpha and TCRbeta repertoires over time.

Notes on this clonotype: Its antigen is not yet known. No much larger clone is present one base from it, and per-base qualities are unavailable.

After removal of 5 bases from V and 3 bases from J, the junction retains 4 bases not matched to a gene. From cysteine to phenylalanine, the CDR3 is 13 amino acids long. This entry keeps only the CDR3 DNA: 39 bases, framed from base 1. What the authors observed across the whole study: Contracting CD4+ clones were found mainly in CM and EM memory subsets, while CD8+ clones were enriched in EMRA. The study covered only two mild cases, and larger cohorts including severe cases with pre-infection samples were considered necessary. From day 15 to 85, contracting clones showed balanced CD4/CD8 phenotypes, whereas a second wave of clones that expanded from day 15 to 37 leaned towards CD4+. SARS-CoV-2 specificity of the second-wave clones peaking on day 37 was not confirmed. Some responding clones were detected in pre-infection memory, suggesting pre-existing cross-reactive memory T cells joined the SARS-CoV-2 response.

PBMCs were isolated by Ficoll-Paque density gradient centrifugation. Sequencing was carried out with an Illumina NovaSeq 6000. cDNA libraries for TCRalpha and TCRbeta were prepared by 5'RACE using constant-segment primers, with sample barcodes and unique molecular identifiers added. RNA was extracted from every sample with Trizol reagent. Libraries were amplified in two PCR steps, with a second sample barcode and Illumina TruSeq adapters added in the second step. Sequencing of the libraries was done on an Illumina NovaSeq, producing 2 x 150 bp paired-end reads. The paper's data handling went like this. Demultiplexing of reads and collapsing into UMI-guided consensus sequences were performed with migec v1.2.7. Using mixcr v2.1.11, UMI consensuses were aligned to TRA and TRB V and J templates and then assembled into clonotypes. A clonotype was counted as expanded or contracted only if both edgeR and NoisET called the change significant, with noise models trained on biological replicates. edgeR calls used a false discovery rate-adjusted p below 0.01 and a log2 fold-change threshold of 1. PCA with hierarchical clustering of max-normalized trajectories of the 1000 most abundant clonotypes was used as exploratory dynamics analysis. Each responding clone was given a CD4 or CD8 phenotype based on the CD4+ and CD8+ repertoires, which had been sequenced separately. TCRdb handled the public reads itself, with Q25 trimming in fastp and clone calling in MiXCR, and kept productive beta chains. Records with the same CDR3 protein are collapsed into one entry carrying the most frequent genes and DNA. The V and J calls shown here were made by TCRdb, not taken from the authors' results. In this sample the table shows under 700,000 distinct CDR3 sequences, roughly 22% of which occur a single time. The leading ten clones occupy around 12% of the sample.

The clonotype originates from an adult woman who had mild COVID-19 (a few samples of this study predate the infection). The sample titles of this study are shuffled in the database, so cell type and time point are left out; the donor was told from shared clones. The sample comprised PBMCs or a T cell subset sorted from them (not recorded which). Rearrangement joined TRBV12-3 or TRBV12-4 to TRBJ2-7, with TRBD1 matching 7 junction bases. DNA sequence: TGTGCCAGCAGTAGGGACAGCCACTACGAGCAGTACTTC. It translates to CASSRDSHYEQYF.